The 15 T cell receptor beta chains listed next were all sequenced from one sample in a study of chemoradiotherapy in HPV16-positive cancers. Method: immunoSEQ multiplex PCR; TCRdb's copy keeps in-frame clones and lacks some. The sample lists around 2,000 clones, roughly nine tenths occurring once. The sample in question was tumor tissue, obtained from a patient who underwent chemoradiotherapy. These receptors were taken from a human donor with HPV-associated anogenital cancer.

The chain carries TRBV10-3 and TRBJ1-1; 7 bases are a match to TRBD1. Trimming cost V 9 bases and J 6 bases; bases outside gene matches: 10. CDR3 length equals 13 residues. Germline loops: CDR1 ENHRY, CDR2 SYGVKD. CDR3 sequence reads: CAIGDRGAPEAFF. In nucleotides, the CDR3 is TGTGCCATAGGGGACAGAGGGGCCCCTGAAGCTTTCTTT.

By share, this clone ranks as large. Here the CDR3 reads CASSPDPGTAGSQYF. CDR3 bases: TGCGCCAGCAGCCCTGACCCCGGGACAGCTGGGTCCCAGTACTTC. The V and J genes are TRBV5-1 and TRBJ2-5; 7 positions agree with TRBD1. The germline V gene has CDR1 SGHRS and CDR2 YFSETQ. Trimming removed 4 bases from V and 9 bases from J; junction bases left unmatched: 15. This CDR3 region has 15 residues.

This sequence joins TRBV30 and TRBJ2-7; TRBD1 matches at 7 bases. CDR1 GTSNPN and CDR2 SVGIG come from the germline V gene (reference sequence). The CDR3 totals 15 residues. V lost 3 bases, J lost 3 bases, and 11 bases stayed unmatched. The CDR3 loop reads CAWSLTGTAFYEQYV. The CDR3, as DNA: TGTGCCTGGAGCCTAACCGGGACAGCGTTCTACGAGCAGTACGTC.

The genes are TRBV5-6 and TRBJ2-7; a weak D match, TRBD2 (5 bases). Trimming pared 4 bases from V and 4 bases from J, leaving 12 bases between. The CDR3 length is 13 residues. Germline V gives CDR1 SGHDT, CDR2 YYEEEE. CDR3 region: CASSPGIEYEQYF. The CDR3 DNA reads TGTGCCAGCAGCCCGGGGATCGAATACGAGCAGTACTTC.

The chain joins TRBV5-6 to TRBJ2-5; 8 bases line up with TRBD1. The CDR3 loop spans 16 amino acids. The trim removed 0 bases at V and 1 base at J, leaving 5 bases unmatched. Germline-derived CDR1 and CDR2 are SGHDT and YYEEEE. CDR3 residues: CASSLDRGNLQETQYF. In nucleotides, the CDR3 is TGTGCCAGCAGCTTGGACAGGGGGAACCTCCAAGAGACCCAGTACTTC.

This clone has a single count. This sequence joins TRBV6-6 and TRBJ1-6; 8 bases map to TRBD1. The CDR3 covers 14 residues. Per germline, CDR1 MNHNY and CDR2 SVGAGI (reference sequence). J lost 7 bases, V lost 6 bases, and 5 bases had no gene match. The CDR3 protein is CASRARQGNSPLHF. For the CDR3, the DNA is TGTGCCAGCAGGGCTAGACAGGGGAATTCACCCCTCCACTTT.

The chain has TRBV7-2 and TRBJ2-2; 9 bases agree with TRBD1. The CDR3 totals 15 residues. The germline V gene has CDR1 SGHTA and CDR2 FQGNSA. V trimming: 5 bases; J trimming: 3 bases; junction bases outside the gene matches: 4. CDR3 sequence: CASSPRTGDTGELFF. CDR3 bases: TGTGCCAGCAGCCCTCGGACAGGGGACACCGGGGAGCTGTTTTTT.

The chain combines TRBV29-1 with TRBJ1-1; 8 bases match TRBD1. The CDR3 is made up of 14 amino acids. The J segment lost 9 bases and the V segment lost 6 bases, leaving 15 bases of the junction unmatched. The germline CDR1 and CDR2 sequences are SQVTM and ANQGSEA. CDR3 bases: TGCAGCGTCCTACGATCAGGGACAGGTGGGAAAGCTTTCTTT. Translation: CSVLRSGTGGKAFF. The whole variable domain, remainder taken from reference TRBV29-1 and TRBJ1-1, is SAVISQKPSRDICQRGTSLTIQCQVDSQVTMMFWYRQQPGQSLTLIATANQGSEATYESGFVIDKFPISRPNLTFSTLTVSNMSPEDSSIYLCSVLRSGTGGKAFFGQGTRLTVV.

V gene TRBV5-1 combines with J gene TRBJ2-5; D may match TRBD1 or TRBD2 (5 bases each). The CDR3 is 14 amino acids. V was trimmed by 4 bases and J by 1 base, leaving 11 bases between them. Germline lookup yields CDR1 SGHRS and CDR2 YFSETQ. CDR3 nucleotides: TGCGCCAGCAGCCAAGGGACGGCCCAAGAGACCCAGTACTTC. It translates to CASSQGTAQETQYF. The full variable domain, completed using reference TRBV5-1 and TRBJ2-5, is KAGVTQTPRYLIKTRGQQVTLSCSPISGHRSVSWYQQTPGQGLQFLFEYFSETQRNKGNFPGRFSGRQFSNSRSEMNVSTLELGDSALYLCASSQGTAQETQYFGPGTRLLVL.

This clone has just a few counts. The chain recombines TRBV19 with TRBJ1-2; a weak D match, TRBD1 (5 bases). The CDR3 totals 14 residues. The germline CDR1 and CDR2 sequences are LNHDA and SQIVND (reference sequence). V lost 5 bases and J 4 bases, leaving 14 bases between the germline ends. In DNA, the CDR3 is TGTGCCAGTAGTCCGGACAAGGGCCCCTATGGCTACACCTTC. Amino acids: CASSPDKGPYGYTF.

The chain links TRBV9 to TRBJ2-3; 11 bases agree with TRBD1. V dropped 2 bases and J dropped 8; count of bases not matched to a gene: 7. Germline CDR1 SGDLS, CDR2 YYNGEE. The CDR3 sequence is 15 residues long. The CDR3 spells CASSVGQGARGTQYF. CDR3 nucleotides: TGTGCCAGCAGCGTCGGACAGGGGGCGCGAGGTACGCAGTATTTT.

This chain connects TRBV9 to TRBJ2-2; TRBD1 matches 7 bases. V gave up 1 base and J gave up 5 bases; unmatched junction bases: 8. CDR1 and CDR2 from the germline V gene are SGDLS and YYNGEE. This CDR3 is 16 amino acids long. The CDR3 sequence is CASSVRGGPGTGELFF. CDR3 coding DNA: TGTGCCAGCAGCGTACGAGGGGGCCCTGGGACCGGGGAGCTGTTTTTT.

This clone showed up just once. CDR3 bases: TGCGCCAGCAGCGGGGGGACAGGGTCAGGAGATACGCAGTATTTT. Translated, it gives CASSGGTGSGDTQYF. The chain recombines TRBV5-1 with TRBJ2-3; 9 bases fit TRBD1. CDR1 and CDR2 from the germline V gene are SGHRS and YFSETQ. CDR3 length: 15 amino acids. Losses at the gene ends were 4 bases for V and 5 bases for J; bases not matched to a gene: 8.

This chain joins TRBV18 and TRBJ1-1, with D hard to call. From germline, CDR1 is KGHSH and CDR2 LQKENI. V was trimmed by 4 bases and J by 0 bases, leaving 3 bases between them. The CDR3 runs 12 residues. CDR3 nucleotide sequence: TGTGCCAGCTCACTGGTGAACACTGAAGCTTTCTTT. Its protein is CASSLVNTEAFF.

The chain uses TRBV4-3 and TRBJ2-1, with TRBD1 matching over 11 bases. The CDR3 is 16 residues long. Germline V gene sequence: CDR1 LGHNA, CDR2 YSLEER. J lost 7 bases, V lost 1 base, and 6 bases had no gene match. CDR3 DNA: TGCGCCAGCAGCCAAGGGCAGGGACAGGGGGGGAATGAGCAGTTCTTC. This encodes CASSQGQGQGGNEQFF.